A selection of T cell receptor beta chains follows, all from one sample in a study of T cell changes during pregnancy in multiple sclerosis. Assay used: immunoSEQ multiplex PCR; TCRdb lists only in-frame clones, some missing. The repertoire holds around 63,000 clones, 91% seen once, with 1% to 1.5% in the top ten. The source material was peripheral blood, sampled after pregnancy. The origin of the receptors is a female donor in good health, enrolled as a control in a pregnancy study. Each CDR3 is given with its conserved first and last residue. A D gene is named only where the DNA matches it firmly. Where a row states a size, it is once, few, many or the class of an expanded clone; other rows omit it.

>TRBJ2-1|.|TRBD2|TRBV30
TGTGCCTGGAGGGGGGGTTGGCTAGCGGGTCCCAATGAGCAGTTCTTC
CAWRGGWLAGPNEQFF
>TRBJ1-2|.|.|TRBV30
TGTGCCGAGAGGGCCGGCGGCTATGGCTACACCTTC
CAERAGGYGYTF
>TRBJ1-1|.|.|TRBV18
TGTGCCAGCTCACCACGCAGGGATGAAGCTTTCTTT
CASSPRRDEAFF
>TRBJ1-5|.|.|TRBV6-5
TGTGCCAGCAGACAAGGGGCTGGTAGCAATCAGCCCCAGCATTTT
CASRQGAGSNQPQHF
>TRBJ2-6|once|.|TRBV4-3
TGCGCCAGCAGCCAAGTGTTTGAGTACTCTGGGGCCAACGTCCTGACTTTC
CASSQVFEYSGANVLTF
>TRBJ1-1|.|.|TRBV5-1
TGCGCCAGCAGCTTGTCTTCTGCCAGGGGGAACACTGAAGCTTTCTTT
CASSLSSARGNTEAFF
>TRBJ2-1|.|.|TRBV19
TGTGCCAGTAGCCGGGGAGGTACCTCCTACAATGAGCAGTTCTTC
CASSRGGTSYNEQFF
>TRBJ1-3|.|.|TRBV19
TGTGCCAGTAGTCTCTCAGGGTGGCCGCCAAGAAACACCATATATTTT
CASSLSGWPPRNTIYF
>TRBJ2-7|.|.|TRBV5-6
TGTGCCAGCAGCCCGGGCACAGGCCTTGACTACGAGCAGTACTTC
CASSPGTGLDYEQYF
>TRBJ1-4|.|.|TRBV4-1
TGCGCCAGCAGCCAAGGTCCGGCAACTAATGAAAAACTGTTTTTT
CASSQGPATNEKLFF
>TRBJ2-1|few|.|TRBV11-2
TGTGCCAGCAGCTCCCCCAGGCGGGGCGGAACTTCCTACAATGAGCAGTTCTTC
CASSSPRRGGTSYNEQFF
>TRBJ2-5|once|TRBD1|TRBV9
TGTGCCAGCAGCGCGTCGACAGGGCCCCAAGAGACCCAGTACTTC
CASSASTGPQETQYF
>TRBJ2-7|.|.|TRBV30
TGTGCCTGGAACCTTGATTTGAGCTCCTACGAGCAGTACTTC
CAWNLDLSSYEQYF
>TRBJ2-7|.|.|TRBV7-2
TGTGCCAGCAGCTTAGTAAGCCCCTACGAGCAGTACTTC
CASSLVSPYEQYF
>TRBJ2-5|.|.|TRBV14
TGTGCCAGCAGCCAAGACTTCGACATCCAAGAGACCCAGTACTTC
CASSQDFDIQETQYF
>TRBJ2-7|once|.|TRBV7-9
TGTGCCAGCACCCTGGACAGCTACGAGCAGTACTTC
CASTLDSYEQYF
>TRBJ1-2|.|.|TRBV18
TGTGCCAGCTCACCATCGGGGTACCATGGCTACACCTTC
CASSPSGYHGYTF